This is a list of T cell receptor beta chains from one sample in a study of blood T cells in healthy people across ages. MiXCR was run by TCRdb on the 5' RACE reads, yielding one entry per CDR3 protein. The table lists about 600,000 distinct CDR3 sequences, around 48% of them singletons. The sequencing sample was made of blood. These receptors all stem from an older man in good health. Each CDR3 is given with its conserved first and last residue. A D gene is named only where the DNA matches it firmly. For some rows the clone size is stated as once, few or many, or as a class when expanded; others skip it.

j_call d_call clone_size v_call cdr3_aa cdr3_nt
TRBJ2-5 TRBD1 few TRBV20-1 CSAPTTGKETQYF TGCAGTGCACCAACGACAGGGAAAGAGACCCAGTACTTC
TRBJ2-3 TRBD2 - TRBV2 CASSEGTSGGTDTQYF TGTGCCAGCAGTGAAGGGACTAGCGGTGGCACAGATACGCAGTATTTT
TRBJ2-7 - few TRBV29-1 CSVGMAHYEQYF TGCAGCGTAGGCATGGCCCACTACGAGCAGTACTTC
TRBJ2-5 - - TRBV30 CAWGVGQETQYF TGTGCCTGGGGGGTGGGCCAAGAGACCCAGTACTTC
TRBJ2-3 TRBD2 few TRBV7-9 CASSGAGGPTDTQYF TGTGCCAGCAGCGGAGCGGGGGGGCCTACAGATACGCAGTATTTT
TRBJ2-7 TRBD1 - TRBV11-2 CASSQGGSHQYF TGTGCCAGCAGCCAAGGGGGCTCACACCAGTACTTC
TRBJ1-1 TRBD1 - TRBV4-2 CASSQDRRGQAFF TGTGCCAGCAGCCAAGATAGGAGGGGGCAAGCTTTCTTT
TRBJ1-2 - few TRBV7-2 CASSLEGQSYGYTF TGTGCCAGCAGCTTAGAAGGGCAGAGCTATGGCTACACCTTC
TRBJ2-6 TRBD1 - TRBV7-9 CASSFLAGGYSGANVLTF TGTGCCAGCAGCTTTTTAGCAGGGGGATACTCTGGGGCCAACGTCCTGACTTTC
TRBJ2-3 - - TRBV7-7 CASSPGTLRDTQYF TGTGCTAGCAGCCCCGGGACTCTCCGAGATACGCAGTATTTT
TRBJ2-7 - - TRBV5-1 CASSLDVEEEQYF TGCGCCAGCAGCTTGGATGTCGAAGAGGAGCAGTACTTC
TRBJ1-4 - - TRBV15 CATSRAGQLPREELFF TGTGCCACCAGCAGAGCTGGACAGCTCCCAAGAGAGGAACTGTTTTTT
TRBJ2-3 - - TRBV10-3 CAIGGGLSTDTQYF TGTGCCATCGGCGGCGGGCTCAGCACAGATACGCAGTATTTT
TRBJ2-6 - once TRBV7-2 CASRRAARYSGANVLTF TGTGCCAGTAGGAGGGCGGCCAGATACTCTGGGGCCAACGTCCTGACTTTC
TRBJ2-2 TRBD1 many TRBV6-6 CASSYTGGSGELFF TGTGCCAGCAGTTACACAGGGGGGAGCGGGGAGCTGTTTTTT
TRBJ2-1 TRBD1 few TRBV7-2 CASESEGAGEQFF TGTGCCAGCGAATCCGAGGGGGCGGGCGAGCAGTTCTTC
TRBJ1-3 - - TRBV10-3 CAIRPDSSGNTIYF TGTGCCATCAGACCGGACAGCTCTGGAAACACCATATATTTT
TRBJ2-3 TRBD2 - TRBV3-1 CASSHPSGASTDTQYF TGTGCCAGCAGCCACCCCAGCGGGGCTAGCACAGATACGCAGTATTTT
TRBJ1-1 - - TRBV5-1 CASSLVASSGGSAFF TGCGCCAGCAGCTTGGTCGCCAGCTCAGGAGGTTCAGCTTTCTTT
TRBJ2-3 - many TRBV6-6 CASSHPGDSVSTDTQYF TGTGCCAGCAGTCACCCCGGTGACTCCGTTAGCACAGATACGCAGTATTTT
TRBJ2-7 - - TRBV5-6 CASSLGPAGQYF TGTGCCAGCAGCTTGGGTCCGGCAGGGCAGTACTTC
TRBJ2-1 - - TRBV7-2 CASSLARETVYNEQFF TGTGCCAGCAGCTTAGCGCGTGAGACTGTCTACAATGAGCAGTTCTTC
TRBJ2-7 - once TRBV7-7 CASSLIPSGLPSSYEQYF TGTGCTAGCAGCTTAATTCCCTCCGGACTACCCAGCTCCTACGAGCAGTACTTC
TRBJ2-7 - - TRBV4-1 CASSQGMTYEQYF TGCGCCAGCAGCCAGGGGATGACCTACGAGCAGTACTTC
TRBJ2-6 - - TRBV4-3 CASSQDFGAGANVLTF TGCGCCAGCAGCCAGGATTTTGGGGCTGGGGCCAACGTCCTGACTTTC
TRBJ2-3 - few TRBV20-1 CSPHITDTQYF TGCAGTCCTCATATCACAGATACGCAGTATTTT